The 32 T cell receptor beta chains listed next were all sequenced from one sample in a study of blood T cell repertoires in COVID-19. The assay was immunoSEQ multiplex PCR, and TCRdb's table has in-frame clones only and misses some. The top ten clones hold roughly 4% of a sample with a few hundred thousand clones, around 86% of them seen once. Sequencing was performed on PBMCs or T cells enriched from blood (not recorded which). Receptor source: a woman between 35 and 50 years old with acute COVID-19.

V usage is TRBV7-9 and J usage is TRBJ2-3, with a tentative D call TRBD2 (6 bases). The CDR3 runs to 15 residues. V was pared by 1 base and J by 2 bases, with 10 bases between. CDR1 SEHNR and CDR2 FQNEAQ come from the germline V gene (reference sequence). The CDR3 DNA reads TGTGCCAGCAGCTTAGTGGCGGGGAACACAGATACGCAGTATTTT. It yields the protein CASSLVAGNTDTQYF.

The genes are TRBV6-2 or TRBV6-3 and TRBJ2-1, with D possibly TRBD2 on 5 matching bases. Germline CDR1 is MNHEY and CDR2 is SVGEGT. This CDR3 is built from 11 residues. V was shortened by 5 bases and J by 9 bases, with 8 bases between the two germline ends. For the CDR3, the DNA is TGTGCCAGCAGTGTCGGAGGTGAGCAGTTCTTC. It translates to CASSVGGEQFF.

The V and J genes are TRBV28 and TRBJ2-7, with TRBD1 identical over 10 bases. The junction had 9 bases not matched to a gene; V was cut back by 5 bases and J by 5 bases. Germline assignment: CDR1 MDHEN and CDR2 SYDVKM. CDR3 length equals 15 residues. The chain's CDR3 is CASSGPGTGVNEQYF. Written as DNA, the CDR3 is TGTGCCAGCAGTGGACCCGGGACAGGGGTCAACGAGCAGTACTTC. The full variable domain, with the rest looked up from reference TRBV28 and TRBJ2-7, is DVKVTQSSRYLVKRTGEKVFLECVQDMDHENMFWYRQDPGLGLRLIYFSYDVKMKEKGDIPEGYSVSREKKERFSLILESASTNQTSMYLCASSGPGTGVNEQYFGPGTRLTVT.

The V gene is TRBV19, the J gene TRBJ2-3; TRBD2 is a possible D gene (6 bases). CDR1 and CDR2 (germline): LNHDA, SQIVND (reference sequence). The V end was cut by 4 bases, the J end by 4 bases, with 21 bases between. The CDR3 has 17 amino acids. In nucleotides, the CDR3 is TGTGCCAGTAGTACCCATGGACTATCCACCGGCTCAGATACGCAGTATTTT. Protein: CASSTHGLSTGSDTQYF.

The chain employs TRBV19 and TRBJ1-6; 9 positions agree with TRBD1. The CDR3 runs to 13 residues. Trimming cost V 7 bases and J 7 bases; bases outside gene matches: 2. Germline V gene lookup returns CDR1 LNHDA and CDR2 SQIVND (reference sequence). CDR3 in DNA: TGTGCCAGTAAGGACAGGGGAAATTCACCCCTCCACTTT. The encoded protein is CASKDRGNSPLHF.

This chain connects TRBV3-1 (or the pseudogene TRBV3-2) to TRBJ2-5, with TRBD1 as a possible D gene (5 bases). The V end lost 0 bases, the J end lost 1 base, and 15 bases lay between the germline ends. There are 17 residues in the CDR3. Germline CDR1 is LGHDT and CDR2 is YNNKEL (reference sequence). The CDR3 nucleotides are TGTGCCAGCAGCCAAGATAAGGGCACACAGGTCCAAGAGACCCAGTACTTC. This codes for CASSQDKGTQVQETQYF.

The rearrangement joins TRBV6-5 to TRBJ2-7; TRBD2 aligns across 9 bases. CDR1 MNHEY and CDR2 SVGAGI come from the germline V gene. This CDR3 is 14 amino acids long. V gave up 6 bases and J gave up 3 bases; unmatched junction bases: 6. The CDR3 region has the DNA TGTGCCAGCAGACGACTAGCGGACCACTACGAGCAGTACTTC. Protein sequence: CASRRLADHYEQYF.

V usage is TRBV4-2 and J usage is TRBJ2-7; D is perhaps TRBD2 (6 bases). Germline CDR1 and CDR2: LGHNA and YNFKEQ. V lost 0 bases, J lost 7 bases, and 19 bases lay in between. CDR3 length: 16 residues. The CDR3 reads CASSQEWVLGGGEQYF. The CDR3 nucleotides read TGTGCCAGCAGCCAAGAATGGGTCCTCGGGGGAGGAGAGCAGTACTTC.

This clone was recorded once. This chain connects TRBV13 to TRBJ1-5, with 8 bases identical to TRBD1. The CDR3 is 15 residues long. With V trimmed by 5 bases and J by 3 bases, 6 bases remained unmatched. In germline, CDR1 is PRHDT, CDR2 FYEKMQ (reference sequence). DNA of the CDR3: TGTGCCAGCAGCCGTAGGACAGGGCCCAATCAGCCCCAGCATTTT. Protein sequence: CASSRRTGPNQPQHF.

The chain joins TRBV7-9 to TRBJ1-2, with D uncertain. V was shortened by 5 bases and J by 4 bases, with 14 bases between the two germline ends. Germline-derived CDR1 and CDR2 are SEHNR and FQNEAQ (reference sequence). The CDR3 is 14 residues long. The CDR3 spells CASSPNSPPYGYTF. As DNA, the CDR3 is TGTGCCAGCAGCCCTAACTCTCCTCCCTATGGCTACACCTTC.

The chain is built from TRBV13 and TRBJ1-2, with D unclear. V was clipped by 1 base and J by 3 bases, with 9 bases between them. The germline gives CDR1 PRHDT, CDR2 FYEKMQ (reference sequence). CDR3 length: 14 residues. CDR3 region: CASSLEDGDYGYTF. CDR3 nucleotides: TGTGCCAGCAGCTTAGAGGACGGGGACTATGGCTACACCTTC.

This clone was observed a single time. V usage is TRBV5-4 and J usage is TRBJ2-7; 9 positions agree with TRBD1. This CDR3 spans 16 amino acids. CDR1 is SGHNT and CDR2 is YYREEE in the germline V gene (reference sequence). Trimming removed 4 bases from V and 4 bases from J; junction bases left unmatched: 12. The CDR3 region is CASSPPGQGGGYEQYF. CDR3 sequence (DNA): TGTGCCAGCAGCCCGCCGGGACAGGGTGGGGGTTACGAGCAGTACTTC.

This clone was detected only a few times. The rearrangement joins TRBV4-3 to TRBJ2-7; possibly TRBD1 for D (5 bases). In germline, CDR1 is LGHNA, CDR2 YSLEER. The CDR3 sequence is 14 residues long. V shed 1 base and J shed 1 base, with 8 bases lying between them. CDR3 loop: CASSQGQSSYEQYF. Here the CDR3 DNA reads TGCGCCAGCAGCCAAGGACAGAGTTCCTACGAGCAGTACTTC.

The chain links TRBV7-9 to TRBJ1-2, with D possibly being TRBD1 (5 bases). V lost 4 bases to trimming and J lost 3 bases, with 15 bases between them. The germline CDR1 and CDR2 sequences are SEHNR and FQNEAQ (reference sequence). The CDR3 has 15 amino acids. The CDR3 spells CASSSARDWDYGYTF. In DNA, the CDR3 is TGTGCCAGCAGCTCAGCCCGGGACTGGGACTATGGCTACACCTTC.

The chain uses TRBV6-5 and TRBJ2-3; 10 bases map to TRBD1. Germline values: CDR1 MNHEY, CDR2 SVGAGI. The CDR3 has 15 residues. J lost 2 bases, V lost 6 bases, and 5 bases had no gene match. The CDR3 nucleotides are TGTGCCAGCAGGCCGGACAGGGGGACCACAGATACGCAGTATTTT. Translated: CASRPDRGTTDTQYF.

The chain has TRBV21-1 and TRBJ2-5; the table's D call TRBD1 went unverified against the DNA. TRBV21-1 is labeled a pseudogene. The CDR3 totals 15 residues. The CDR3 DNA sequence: TGTGCCAGCAGTTTCCAGGGGGCCCCCCATGCGACCCAGTACTTC. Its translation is CASSFQGAPHATQYF.

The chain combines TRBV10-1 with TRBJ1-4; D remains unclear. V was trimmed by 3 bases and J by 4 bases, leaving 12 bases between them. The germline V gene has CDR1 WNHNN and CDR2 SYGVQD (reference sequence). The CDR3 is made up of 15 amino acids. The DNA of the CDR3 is TGCGCCAGCAGTGAACCGAGCCGCTATAATGAAAAACTGTTTTTT. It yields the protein CASSEPSRYNEKLFF.

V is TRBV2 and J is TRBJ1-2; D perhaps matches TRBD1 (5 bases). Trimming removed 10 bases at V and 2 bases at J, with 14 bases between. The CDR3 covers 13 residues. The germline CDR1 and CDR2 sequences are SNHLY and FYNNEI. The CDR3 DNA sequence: TGTGCCATCGAAGGGGCAGGGAACTATGGCTACACCTTC. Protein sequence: CAIEGAGNYGYTF.

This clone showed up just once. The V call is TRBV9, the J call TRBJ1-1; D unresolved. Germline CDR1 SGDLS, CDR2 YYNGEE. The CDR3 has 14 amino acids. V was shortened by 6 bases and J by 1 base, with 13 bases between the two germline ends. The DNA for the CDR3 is TGTGCCAGCACTCGATTACAGACGAACACTGAAGCTTTCTTT. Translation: CASTRLQTNTEAFF.

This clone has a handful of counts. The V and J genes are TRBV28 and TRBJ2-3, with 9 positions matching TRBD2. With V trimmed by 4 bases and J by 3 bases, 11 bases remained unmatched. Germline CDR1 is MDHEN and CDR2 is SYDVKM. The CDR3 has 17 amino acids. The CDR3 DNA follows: TGTGCCAGCAGTTATGAGGTGGCGGGAGGGCCAACAGATACGCAGTATTTT. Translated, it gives CASSYEVAGGPTDTQYF.

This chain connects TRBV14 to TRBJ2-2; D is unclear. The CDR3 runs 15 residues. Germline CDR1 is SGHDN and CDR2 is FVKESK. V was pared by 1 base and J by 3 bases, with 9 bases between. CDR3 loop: CASSQGSTDTGELFF. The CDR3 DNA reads TGTGCCAGCAGCCAAGGGTCTACAGACACCGGGGAGCTGTTTTTT.

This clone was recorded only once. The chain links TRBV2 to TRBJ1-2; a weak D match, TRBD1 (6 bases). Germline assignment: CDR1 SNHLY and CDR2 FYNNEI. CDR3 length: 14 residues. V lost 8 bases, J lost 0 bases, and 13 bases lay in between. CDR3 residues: CASSDSPPNYGYTF. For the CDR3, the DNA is TGTGCCAGCTCGGACAGTCCACCTAACTATGGCTACACCTTC.

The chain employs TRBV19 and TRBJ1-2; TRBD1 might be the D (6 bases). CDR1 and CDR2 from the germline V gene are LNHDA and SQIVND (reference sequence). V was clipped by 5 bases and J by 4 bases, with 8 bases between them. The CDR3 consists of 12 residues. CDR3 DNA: TGTGCCAGTAGTCTACAGGGCTATGGCTACACCTTC. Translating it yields CASSLQGYGYTF.

CDR3 sequence (DNA): TGTGCTAGTGGTTTGGTAGGCGACAGGGTCATAACCTTC. Its protein is CASGLVGDRVITF. V and J are TRBV12-5 and TRBJ1-2; the match to TRBD1 covers 7 bases. CDR1 is LGHNT, CDR2 FRNRAP, per germline. V was clipped by 0 bases and J by 14 bases; unmatched bases: 9. There are 13 residues in the CDR3.

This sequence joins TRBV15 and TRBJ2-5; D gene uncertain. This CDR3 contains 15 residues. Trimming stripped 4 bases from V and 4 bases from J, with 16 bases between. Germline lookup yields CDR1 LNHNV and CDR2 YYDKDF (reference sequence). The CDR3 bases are TGTGCCACCAGCACGGAAACCGCGGCCGGAGAGACCCAGTACTTC. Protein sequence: CATSTETAAGETQYF.

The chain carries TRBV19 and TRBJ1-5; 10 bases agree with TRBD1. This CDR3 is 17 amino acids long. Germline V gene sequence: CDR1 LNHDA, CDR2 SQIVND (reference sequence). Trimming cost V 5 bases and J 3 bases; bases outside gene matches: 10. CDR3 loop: CASSARKGQGNNQPQHF. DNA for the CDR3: TGTGCCAGTAGTGCCCGTAAGGGACAGGGGAACAATCAGCCCCAGCATTTT.

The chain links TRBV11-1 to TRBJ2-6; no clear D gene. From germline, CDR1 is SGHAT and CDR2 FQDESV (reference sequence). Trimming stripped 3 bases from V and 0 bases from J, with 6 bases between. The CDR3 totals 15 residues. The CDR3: CASSFLLSGANVLTF. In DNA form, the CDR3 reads TGTGCCAGCAGCTTTCTCCTCTCTGGGGCCAACGTCCTGACTTTC.

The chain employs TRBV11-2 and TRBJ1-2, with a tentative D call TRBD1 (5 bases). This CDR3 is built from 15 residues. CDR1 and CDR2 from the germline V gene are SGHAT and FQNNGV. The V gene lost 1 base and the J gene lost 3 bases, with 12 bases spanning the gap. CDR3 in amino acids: CASSLAVAGHYGYTF. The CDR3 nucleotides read TGTGCCAGCAGCTTAGCCGTAGCGGGGCACTATGGCTACACCTTC.

The CDR3 sequence: CASSQDQPQHF. In nucleotides, the CDR3 is TGTGCCAGTAGTCAGGATCAGCCCCAGCATTTT. The chain couples TRBV19 to TRBJ1-5; no clear D. The CDR3 contains 11 residues. The V gene's germline CDR1 is LNHDA and CDR2 SQIVND (reference sequence). Trimming pared 5 bases from V and 5 bases from J, leaving 4 bases between.

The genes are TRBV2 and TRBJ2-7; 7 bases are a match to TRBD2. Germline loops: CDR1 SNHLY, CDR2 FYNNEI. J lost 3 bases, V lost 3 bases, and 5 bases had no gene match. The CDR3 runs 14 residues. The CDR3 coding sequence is TGTGCCAGCAGTGATTACGGGGGGAGCTACGAGCAGTACTTC. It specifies CASSDYGGSYEQYF.

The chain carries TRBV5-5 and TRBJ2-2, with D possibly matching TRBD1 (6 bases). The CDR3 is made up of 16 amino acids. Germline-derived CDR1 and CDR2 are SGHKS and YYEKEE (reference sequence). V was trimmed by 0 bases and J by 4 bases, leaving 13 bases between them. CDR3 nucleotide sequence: TGTGCCAGCAGCTTGGCAGGGGACCAGATCACCGGGGAGCTGTTTTTT. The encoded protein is CASSLAGDQITGELFF.

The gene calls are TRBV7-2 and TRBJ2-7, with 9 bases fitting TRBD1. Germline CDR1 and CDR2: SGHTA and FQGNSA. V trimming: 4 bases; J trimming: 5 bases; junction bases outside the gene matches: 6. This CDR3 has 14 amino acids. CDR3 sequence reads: CASSSSRDRDEQYF. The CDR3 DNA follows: TGTGCCAGCAGCTCGTCCCGGGACAGGGACGAGCAGTACTTC.